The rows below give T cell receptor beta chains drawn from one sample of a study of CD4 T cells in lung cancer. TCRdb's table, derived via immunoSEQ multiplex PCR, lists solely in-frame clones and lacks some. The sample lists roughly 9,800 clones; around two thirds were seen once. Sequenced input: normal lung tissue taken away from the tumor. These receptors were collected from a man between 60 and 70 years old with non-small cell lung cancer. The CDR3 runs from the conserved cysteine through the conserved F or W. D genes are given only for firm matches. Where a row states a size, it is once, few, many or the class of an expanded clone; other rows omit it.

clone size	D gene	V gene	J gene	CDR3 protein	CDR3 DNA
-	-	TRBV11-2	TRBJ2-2	CASSLVAFGELFF	TGTGCCAGCAGCTTAGTAGCGTTCGGGGAGCTGTTTTTT
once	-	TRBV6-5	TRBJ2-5	CASSKTPGMETQYF	TGTGCCAGCAGCAAGACTCCGGGGATGGAGACCCAGTACTTC
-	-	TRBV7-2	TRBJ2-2	CASNLQTGELFF	TGTGCCAGCAACTTACAGACCGGGGAGCTGTTTTTT
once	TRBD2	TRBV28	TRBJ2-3	CASSLGAGATDTQYF	TGTGCCAGCAGTTTAGGGGCGGGAGCCACAGATACGCAGTATTTT
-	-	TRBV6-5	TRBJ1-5	CASSYSGRGGDQPQHF	TGTGCCAGCAGTTACAGTGGTCGGGGAGGGGATCAGCCCCAGCATTTT
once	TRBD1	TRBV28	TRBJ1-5	CASSSPRTGHSNQPQHF	TGTGCCAGCAGTTCACCCCGGACAGGACATAGCAATCAGCCCCAGCATTTT
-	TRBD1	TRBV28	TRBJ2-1	CASSLRTGGRNEQFF	TGTGCCAGCAGTTTAAGGACAGGGGGCAGGAATGAGCAGTTCTTC
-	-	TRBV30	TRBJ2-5	CAWSLGSRDQYF	TGTGCCTGGAGTCTGGGCTCCCGGGACCAGTACTTC
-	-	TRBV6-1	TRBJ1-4	CASKREKLFF	TGTGCCAGCAAGCGGGAAAAACTGTTTTTT
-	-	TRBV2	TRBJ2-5	CASSEITGEYF	TGTGCCAGCAGTGAAATAACGGGAGAGTACTTC
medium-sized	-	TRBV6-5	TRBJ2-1	CASSQVRYNEQFF	TGTGCCAGCAGCCAGGTTCGGTACAATGAGCAGTTCTTC
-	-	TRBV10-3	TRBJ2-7	CAISESTSEQYF	TGTGCCATCAGTGAGTCGACTAGCGAGCAGTACTTC
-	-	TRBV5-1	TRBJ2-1	CASSLDLAYNEQFF	TGCGCCAGCAGCTTGGACCTAGCCTACAATGAGCAGTTCTTC
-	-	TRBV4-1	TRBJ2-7	CASSQVGRGDHEQYF	TGCGCCAGCAGCCAGGTGGGCAGGGGGGACCACGAGCAGTACTTC
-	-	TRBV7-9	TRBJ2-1	CASSPPVGDEQFF	TGTGCCAGCAGCCCCCCCGTAGGGGATGAGCAGTTCTTC